The 26 T cell receptor beta chains below come from one sample, sequenced in a study of read filtering for tumor transcriptome and immune sequencing. From around 0.4 ug of RNA, a library with molecular barcoded alpha/delta and beta/gamma adaptors was made. Via MiXCR, TCRdb re-called the reads, giving one row per CDR3 protein. There are more than 100,000 distinct CDR3 sequences in the sample; roughly an eighth occur only once, and 7% to 9% lies in the top ten. Sequencing was carried out using a population of CD138-negative cells sorted from bone marrow. Every receptor here comes from a donor at least 40 years old with multiple myeloma.

The chain is built from TRBV5-8 and TRBJ2-5; tentative D call: TRBD2 (6 bases). Between the trimmed V and J ends, which lost 0 bases and 4 bases, there was a span of 13 bases. The CDR3 runs 15 residues. Germline V gives CDR1 SGHTS, CDR2 YDEGEE. The CDR3 loop reads CASSLGGGGSETQYF. CDR3 sequence (DNA): TGTGCCAGCAGCTTGGGCGGTGGGGGGTCAGAGACCCAGTACTTC.

This clonotype was picked up many times. The rearrangement uses TRBV20-1 and TRBJ2-3, with D possibly called TRBD1 or TRBD2 (6 bases each). The CDR3 spans 16 residues. Between the trimmed V and J ends, which lost 6 bases and 0 bases, there was a span of 19 bases. The germline CDR1 and CDR2 sequences are DFQATT and SNEGSKA (reference sequence). In DNA form, the CDR3 reads TGCAGTGCCCCGAGGGGGGTGCGGGATAGCACAGATACGCAGTATTTT. Protein product: CSAPRGVRDSTDTQYF.

This clonotype was counted a few times. This may be a read error: a much more frequent sequence differs by one nucleotide. V gene TRBV27 combines with J gene TRBJ2-7; perhaps TRBD1 as D (6 bases). The ends were cut back, 8 bases at V and 4 bases at J, with 12 bases in the middle. Germline V gives CDR1 MNHEY, CDR2 SMNVEV (reference sequence). This CDR3 spans 12 amino acids. This CDR3 reads CASGDKTYEQYF. DNA for the CDR3: TGTGCCAGCGGGGACAAAACGTACGAGCAGTACTTC.

In the case of this clonotype: This may come from a read error, since a much larger clone is one base off. The V gene is TRBV20-1, the J gene TRBJ2-1; D not certain. The CDR3 consists of 14 residues. Germline V gene lookup returns CDR1 DFQATT and CDR2 SNEGSKA (reference sequence). The CDR3 sequence: CSADRAFSCNEQFF. The CDR3 nucleotides are TGCAGTGCTGATAGGGCCTTCTCCTGCAATGAGCAGTTCTTC.

This clonotype occurred many times. The V and J genes are TRBV19 and TRBJ2-7; D is possibly TRBD2 (6 bases). From germline, CDR1 is LNHDA and CDR2 SQIVND (reference sequence). The CDR3 spans 12 residues. The V gene lost 2 bases and the J gene lost 4 bases, with 6 bases spanning the gap. CDR3 DNA sequence: TGTGCCAGTAGTATACGGGGGTACGAGCAGTACTTC. Protein: CASSIRGYEQYF.

The chain carries TRBV4-1 and TRBJ2-1; D remains ambiguous. From germline, CDR1 is MGHRA and CDR2 YSYEKL. The CDR3 extends over 16 amino acids. V was shortened by 4 bases and J by 7 bases, with 20 bases between the two germline ends. CDR3 nucleotides: TGCGCCAGCAGCCTATCAAGGGTCACAGTGGGGAATGAGCAGTTCTTC. Its protein product is CASSLSRVTVGNEQFF.

This clonotype was seen ten or more times. The chain combines TRBV30 with TRBJ1-1; possibly TRBD1 for D (6 bases). V lost 4 bases, J lost 1 base, and 10 bases lay in between. The CDR3 covers 13 residues. The germline gives CDR1 GTSNPN, CDR2 SVGIG (reference sequence). The chain's CDR3 is CAWNRAPNTEAFF. DNA of the CDR3: TGTGCCTGGAACAGGGCTCCGAACACTGAAGCTTTCTTT. Full variable domain (missing parts from reference TRBV30 and TRBJ1-1): SQTIHQWPATLVQPVGSPLSLECTVEGTSNPNLYWYRQAAGRGLQLLFYSVGIGQISSEVPQNLSASRPQDRQFILSSKKLLLSDSGFYLCAWNRAPNTEAFFGQGTRLTVV.

On this clonotype itself: A much larger clone lies one base from this, so it may be a read error. CDR3 sequence: CASSPAPGSLYEQYF. In nucleotides, the CDR3 is TGTGCCAGCTCACCAGCTCCGGGGAGCCTCTACGAGCAGTACTTC. The genes are TRBV18 and TRBJ2-7, with D maybe TRBD2 (5 bases). V lost 2 bases and J lost 3, with 14 bases in between. CDR1 is KGHSH, CDR2 LQKENI, per germline. The CDR3 spans 15 residues.

On this clonotype: One base away lies a much larger clone, so this may be a sequencing read error. The conserved final phenylalanine or tryptophan is absent from the CDR3, which likely points to a read error. This chain joins TRBV18 and TRBJ2-7; D gene unclear. Germline values: CDR1 KGHSH, CDR2 LQKENI. This CDR3 is 14 amino acids long. Between the trimmed V and J ends, which lost 1 base and 3 bases, there was a span of 10 bases. The CDR3 bases are TGTGCCAGCTCACCACGGGCCGGATACTACGAGCAGTACCTC. This translates into CASSPRAGYYEQYL.

This clonotype was seen a handful of times. Given the absence of the conserved phenylalanine or tryptophan at the CDR3 end, a read error is likely. This sequence joins TRBV7-3 and TRBJ2-2, with TRBD1 identical over 11 bases. The V gene's germline CDR1 is SGHTA and CDR2 FQGTGA. The V segment lost 3 bases and the J segment 5 bases; nucleotides outside the gene matches: 8. The CDR3 length is 17 residues. The CDR3 region is CASSFTRTGGGTGELFY. CDR3 coding DNA: TGTGCCAGCAGCTTTACCCGGACAGGGGGCGGGACCGGGGAGCTGTTTTAT.

This clonotype was found many times. V usage is TRBV6-2 or TRBV6-3 and J usage is TRBJ2-1, with D possibly being TRBD2 (6 bases). The ends were cut back, 0 bases at V and 6 bases at J, with 27 bases in the middle. Germline V gives CDR1 MNHEY, CDR2 SVGEGT. There are 20 residues in the CDR3. CDR3 amino acids: CASSYSTAPSAYHPGNEQFF. The CDR3 bases are TGTGCCAGCAGTTACTCGACGGCCCCTAGCGCCTACCACCCGGGCAATGAGCAGTTCTTC.

This clonotype was recorded at least ten times. The V call is TRBV20-1, the J call TRBJ2-3; D is unresolved. Trimming stripped 6 bases from V and 1 base from J, with 11 bases between. The CDR3 length is 13 residues. Germline CDR1 reads DFQATT; CDR2 reads SNEGSKA (reference sequence). The CDR3 DNA sequence: TGCAGTGCCCCTTTTTTGGGCACAGATACGCAGTATTTT. This encodes CSAPFLGTDTQYF.

About this clonotype itself: This may stem from a read error, because a much larger clone lies one nucleotide away. The chain couples TRBV6-6 to TRBJ2-7, with 11 bases lining up with TRBD1. Germline assignment: CDR1 MNHNY and CDR2 SVGAGI (reference sequence). J gave up 5 bases and V 7 bases, and 10 bases lay outside the gene matches. The CDR3 is 15 residues long. The CDR3 DNA reads as TGTGCCAGCAATTTCCGGGACAGGGGGGGACACGAGCAGTACTTC. It encodes CASNFRDRGGHEQYF.

The chain is built from TRBV5-1 and TRBJ2-2, with D unresolved. CDR3 size: 16 residues. Germline V gives CDR1 SGHRS, CDR2 YFSETQ. V lost 0 bases and J lost 5, with 14 bases in between. DNA of the CDR3: TGCGCCAGCAGCTTGGAGCCCACGGGTAGGACCGGGGAGCTGTTTTTT. Translation gives CASSLEPTGRTGELFF.

This clonotype was recorded at least ten times. This chain connects TRBV7-2 to TRBJ2-3; possibly TRBD1 for D (5 bases). V lost 1 base and J lost 7, with 12 bases in between. Germline loops: CDR1 SGHTA, CDR2 FQGNSA. CDR3 length: 14 amino acids. In DNA, the CDR3 is TGTGCCAGCAGCTTAGGGTTGGGGCTAAATACGCAGTATTTT. This sequence encodes CASSLGLGLNTQYF.

This clonotype came up many times. This rearrangement joins TRBV29-1 to TRBJ1-1; TRBD1 might be the D (5 bases). V lost 5 bases, J lost 1 base, and 11 bases lay in between. The CDR3 is 13 amino acids. The germline gives CDR1 SQVTM, CDR2 ANQGSEA. This chain's CDR3 is CSVSGIRNTEAFF. Written as DNA, the CDR3 is TGCAGCGTTTCAGGGATCCGGAACACTGAAGCTTTCTTT.

To note about this clonotype: A clone one base away is much larger, so this may be a read error. The chain joins TRBV11-1 to TRBJ2-2; possibly TRBD1 or TRBD2 for D (5 bases each). CDR3 length: 15 residues. Germline V gene data show CDR1 as SGHAT and CDR2 as FQDESV (reference sequence). This CDR3 reads CASSPRGVFAGELSF. CDR3 in DNA: TGTGCCAGCAGCCCAAGGGGAGTATTCGCCGGGGAGCTGTCTTTT.

This clonotype was observed a handful of times. The chain links TRBV20-1 to TRBJ2-4; the match to TRBD2 covers 9 bases. CDR1 is DFQATT and CDR2 is SNEGSKA in the germline V gene (reference sequence). V lost 5 bases to trimming and J lost 6 bases; unmatched junction nucleotides: 5. This CDR3 region has 13 residues. In DNA, the CDR3 is TGCAGTGCTGCCGGGACTAGCAGAAACATTCAGTACTTC. It yields the protein CSAAGTSRNIQYF.

This clonotype was seen more than once but under ten times. V usage is TRBV11-2 and J usage is TRBJ1-1; maybe TRBD1 (6 bases). Germline CDR1 is SGHAT and CDR2 is FQNNGV. V lost 5 bases, J lost 5 bases, and 12 bases lay in between. The CDR3 is made up of 13 amino acids. The CDR3 reads CASSPTGETEAFF. The CDR3, as DNA: TGTGCCAGCAGCCCGACAGGCGAGACTGAAGCTTTCTTT.

A remark on this clonotype: Just one base apart from a much larger clone, this may be a read error. This chain joins TRBV7-9 and TRBJ2-1, with 9 positions matching TRBD2. V dropped 8 bases and J dropped 4; count of bases not matched to a gene: 12. Per germline, CDR1 SEHNR and CDR2 FQNEAQ (reference sequence). The CDR3 spans 16 residues. The CDR3 here is CASGPWGSGSYNEQFF. CDR3 nucleotides: TGTGCCAGCGGCCCCTGGGGTAGCGGGAGTTACAATGAGCAGTTCTTC.

The chain combines TRBV20-1 with TRBJ1-1; D gene ambiguous. V was clipped by 0 bases and J by 4 bases, with 12 bases between them. This CDR3 spans 14 amino acids. Looked up from germline, CDR1 is DFQATT and CDR2 is SNEGSKA (reference sequence). The CDR3 DNA follows: TGCAGTGCTAGAGATCTGGGGAGCGGCACTGAAGCTTTCTTT. This codes for CSARDLGSGTEAFF.

This clonotype was found many times. J is TRBJ2-5 and V is TRBV10-3; 9 nucleotides agree with TRBD2. This CDR3 region has 13 residues. V lost 6 bases to trimming and J lost 4 bases; unmatched junction nucleotides: 3. Germline V gene data show CDR1 as ENHRY and CDR2 as SYGVKD. The CDR3 spells CAISQLAGETQYF. In DNA, the CDR3 is TGTGCCATCAGCCAACTAGCGGGAGAGACCCAGTACTTC.

This clonotype was picked up many times. The chain uses TRBV27 and TRBJ2-1; 8 nucleotides match TRBD1. The trim removed 2 bases at V and 7 bases at J, leaving 7 bases unmatched. The germline V gene has CDR1 MNHEY and CDR2 SMNVEV (reference sequence). This CDR3 has 15 amino acids. CDR3 region: CASSLGQGRSNEQFF. The CDR3 nucleotides are TGTGCCAGCAGTTTAGGACAGGGACGATCGAATGAGCAGTTCTTC.

This clonotype has at least ten counts. DNA of the CDR3: TGCGCCAGCAGAACGGCGAGAAACACTGAAGCTTTCTTT. It encodes CASRTARNTEAFF. The rearrangement links TRBV4-1 to TRBJ1-1; no definite D call. CDR1 MGHRA and CDR2 YSYEKL come from the germline V gene. The germline V and J ends were trimmed by 6 bases and 2 bases, with 10 bases remaining between them. This CDR3 region has 13 residues.

This clonotype was picked up many times. The genes are TRBV5-1 and TRBJ2-1; D is unclear. V was clipped by 0 bases and J by 7 bases, with 14 bases between them. The CDR3 sequence is 15 residues long. CDR1 and CDR2 from the germline V gene are SGHRS and YFSETQ. CDR3 region: CASSLEWGIANEQFF. The CDR3 bases are TGCGCCAGCAGCTTGGAGTGGGGTATCGCTAATGAGCAGTTCTTC. Full variable domain (missing parts from reference TRBV5-1 and TRBJ2-1): KAGVTQTPRYLIKTRGQQVTLSCSPISGHRSVSWYQQTPGQGLQFLFEYFSETQRNKGNFPGRFSGRQFSNSRSEMNVSTLELGDSALYLCASSLEWGIANEQFFGPGTRLTVL.

As concerns this clonotype: At one boundary the junction diverges from the germline segment, which might be a read error. The chain carries TRBV5-6 and TRBJ1-5, with D perhaps TRBD1 (5 bases). Germline CDR1 is SGHDT and CDR2 is YYEEEE. CDR3 length equals 15 residues. CDR3 sequence: CASSLLGHSTQPQRF. In DNA form, the CDR3 reads TGTGCCAGCAGCTTGTTGGGGCATAGCACTCAGCCCCAGCGTTTT. Using reference TRBV5-6 and TRBJ1-5 for the parts outside the CDR3, the full variable domain is DAGVTQSPTHLIKTRGQQVTLRCSPKSGHDTVSWYQQALGQGPQFIFQYYEEEERQRGNFPDRFSGHQFPNYSSELNVNALLLGDSALYLCASSLLGHSTQPQRFGDGTRLSIL.